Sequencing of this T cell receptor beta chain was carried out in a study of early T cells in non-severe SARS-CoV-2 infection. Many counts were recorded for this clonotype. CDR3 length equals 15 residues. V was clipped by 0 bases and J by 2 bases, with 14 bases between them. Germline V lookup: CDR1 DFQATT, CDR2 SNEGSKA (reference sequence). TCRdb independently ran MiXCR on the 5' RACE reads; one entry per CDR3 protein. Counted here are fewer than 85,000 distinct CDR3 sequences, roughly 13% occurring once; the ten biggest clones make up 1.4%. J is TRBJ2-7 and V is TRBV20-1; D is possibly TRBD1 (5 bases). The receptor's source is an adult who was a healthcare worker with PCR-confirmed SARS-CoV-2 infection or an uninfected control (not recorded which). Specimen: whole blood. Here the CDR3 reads CSAREDRRNTYEQYF. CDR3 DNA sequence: TGCAGTGCTAGAGAAGACAGACGGAACACCTACGAGCAGTACTTC.